These T cell receptor beta chains were read from a single sample in a study of Tregs in tolerant kidney transplant recipients. Produced via immunoSEQ multiplex PCR; TCRdb's table is partial and in-frame only. The sample has approximately 82,000 clones, 93% seen once. Specimen: CD4+ T cells from blood (PBMCs), collected 12 months after the transplant. The source of these receptors is a human patient who received a combined kidney and bone marrow transplant. Some of these T cells may belong to the graft donor. Each CDR3 is given with its conserved first and last residue. Each record gives: clone size, D gene, V gene, J gene, CDR3 DNA, CDR3 protein. D genes are given only for firm matches. Clone size is shown for a subset of rows, as once, few, many or a class of expanded clone.

>.|TRBD2|TRBV4-2|TRBJ2-5
TGTGCCAGCAGCCGGCGTAGCGGGACGTTCGAGGGGCCCCAAGAGACCCAGTACTTC
CASSRRSGTFEGPQETQYF
>.|.|TRBV5-4|TRBJ1-1
TGTGCCAGCAGCCAAGAAAAGGGGTTGCTCACTGAAGCTTTCTTT
CASSQEKGLLTEAFF
>.|.|TRBV14|TRBJ1-1
TGTGCCAGCAGCCAGGGCAGGGTAGCTTTCTTT
CASSQGRVAFF
>.|TRBD2|TRBV5-5|TRBJ2-7
TGTGCCAGCAGCTTATATTCCCAGGGAGGGAACGAGCAGTACTTC
CASSLYSQGGNEQYF
>.|.|TRBV2|TRBJ1-5
TGTGCCAGCACGGCGGAGGGGAACTATAGCAATCAGCCCCAGCATTTT
CASTAEGNYSNQPQHF
>.|TRBD2|TRBV19|TRBJ2-1
TGTGCCAGTAGTATGAACGGGGGGATCTTGTACAATGAGCAGTTCTTC
CASSMNGGILYNEQFF
>once|.|TRBV2|TRBJ1-5
TGTGCCAGCAGTGAATATAGAGGCAATCAGCCCCAGCATTTT
CASSEYRGNQPQHF
>once|TRBD1|TRBV5-5|TRBJ1-2
TGTGCCAGCAGCTTGCCGGGACAGGGCGGCTATGGCTACACCTTC
CASSLPGQGGYGYTF
>.|TRBD2|TRBV10-3|TRBJ2-7
TGTGCCATCAGCCCGTTAGCGGGGATGGACGAGCAGTACTTC
CAISPLAGMDEQYF
>.|.|TRBV27|TRBJ2-2
TGTGCCAGCAGTTTTACCCTAGCAGGTCTGGGGGAGCTGTTTTTT
CASSFTLAGLGELFF
>.|TRBD1|TRBV7-8|TRBJ2-3
TGTGCCAGCAGCTTAGCTAAAAAGGGACAGGGCTCAGATACGCAGTATTTT
CASSLAKKGQGSDTQYF
>.|TRBD2|TRBV5-4|TRBJ2-3
TGTGCCAGCAGCCCTAGACTAGCGGGAGGGGCAGAAGATACGCAGTATTTT
CASSPRLAGGAEDTQYF
>.|TRBD1|TRBV7-9|TRBJ2-5
TGTGCCAGCAGGGGGGACAGGGTGGTCCAAGAGACCCAGTACTTC
CASRGDRVVQETQYF
>.|.|TRBV19|TRBJ1-3
TGTGCCAGTGAACTTTACTCTGGAAACACCATATATTTT
CASELYSGNTIYF
>.|TRBD2|TRBV4-3|TRBJ2-7
TGCGCCAGCAGCCAACTAGCGGGGGGGTCCTACGAGCAGTACTTC
CASSQLAGGSYEQYF
>.|.|TRBV5-1|TRBJ2-5
TGCGCCAGCACTCTAAGCAGGGGCCTCCAAGAGACCCAGTACTTC
CASTLSRGLQETQYF
>.|.|TRBV19|TRBJ1-4
TGTGCCAGTAGCAGAAGGAGAGGTAATGAAAAACTGTTTTTT
CASSRRRGNEKLFF
>.|TRBD2|TRBV4-2|TRBJ2-7
TGTGCCAGCAGCCAGGGGACTAGCGGAGTCTCCTACGAGCAGTACTTC
CASSQGTSGVSYEQYF
>.|.|TRBV2|TRBJ2-7
TGTGCCATTCGACAGGCCAGCGAGCAGTACTTC
CAIRQASEQYF
>.|.|TRBV20-1|TRBJ1-1
TGCAGTGCAACTAGGGAAGAAGCTTTCTTT
CSATREEAFF
>.|TRBD2|TRBV4-2|TRBJ2-3
TGTGCCAGCAGCCAACCGACTAGCGGGGGTCCAGATACGCAGTATTTT
CASSQPTSGGPDTQYF
>.|.|TRBV6-5|TRBJ2-1
TGTGCCAGCAGAGCAATAAATGAGCAGTTCTTC
CASRAINEQFF
>.|.|TRBV2|TRBJ1-4
TGTGCCAGCAGTCCGAAGACCGGGAAACTGTTTTTT
CASSPKTGKLFF
>.|.|TRBV28|TRBJ1-2
TGTGCCAGCAGCCCGGACAGTCTTAATGGCTACACCTTC
CASSPDSLNGYTF
>.|TRBD2|TRBV10-3|TRBJ2-2
TGTGCCATCAGGGGAGGGACCCTGAACACCGGGGAGCTGTTTTTT
CAIRGGTLNTGELFF
>.|TRBD1|TRBV12-5|TRBJ1-1
TGTGCTAGTGGTTTGGAACCCGCACCAGGGGGCGGTCCCACTGAAGCTTTCTTT
CASGLEPAPGGGPTEAFF
>.|TRBD2|TRBV5-4|TRBJ2-3
TGTGCCAGCAGCTCAGGACTAGCGGGGCACACAGATACGCAGTATTTT
CASSSGLAGHTDTQYF
>.|.|TRBV7-7|TRBJ1-2
TGTGCCAGCAGCCCGGGACAAACTACGGACTATGGCTACACCTTC
CASSPGQTTDYGYTF
>.|.|TRBV7-2|TRBJ2-1
TGTGCCAGCAGCCGTACACTTGGAGGGTTGGGGCAGTTCTTC
CASSRTLGGLGQFF
>.|.|TRBV27|TRBJ2-2
TGTGCCAGCGGGGGGGCAGGGAGGAACACCGGGGAGCTGTTTTTT
CASGGAGRNTGELFF
>once|.|TRBV19|TRBJ2-7
TGTGCCAGTAGTATAGGAGGGAGCTCCTACGAGCAGTACTTC
CASSIGGSSYEQYF
>.|.|TRBV7-3|TRBJ2-4
TGTGCCAGCAGCTTAACGGACACCAACGGCACACTAGCCAAAAACATTCAGTACTTC
CASSLTDTNGTLAKNIQYF
>.|.|TRBV5-4|TRBJ2-2
TGTGCCAGCAGCTTGATACAATCCGGGGAGCTGTTTTTT
CASSLIQSGELFF
>.|.|TRBV19|TRBJ2-1
TGTGCCAGTAGTAATCTGTGGGGGGGCGGAAATGAGCAGTTCTTC
CASSNLWGGGNEQFF
>.|.|TRBV9|TRBJ2-5
TGTGCCAGCAGCCCCCGTGGAGGGTTGGAGACCCAGTACTTC
CASSPRGGLETQYF
>.|TRBD2|TRBV4-2|TRBJ2-1
TGTGCCAGCAGCCAAGAGGTAACTAGCGGTCTCAGCTCCTACAATGAGCAGTTCTTC
CASSQEVTSGLSSYNEQFF
>.|.|TRBV19|TRBJ1-2
TGTGCCACCACTCCACCACCTCGAGGAGGCTACACCTTC
CATTPPPRGGYTF
>.|TRBD2|TRBV5-4|TRBJ2-7
TGTGCCAGCAGCCCCGGACTAGCGGAAATCTACGAGCAGTACTTC
CASSPGLAEIYEQYF
>few|.|TRBV18|TRBJ2-7
TGTGCCAGCTCACCCGACAGCTCCGAGCAGTACTTC
CASSPDSSEQYF
>.|.|TRBV7-9|TRBJ1-2
TGTGCCACTAAGGGGGGGCTTGGCTACACCTTC
CATKGGLGYTF
>.|TRBD1|TRBV6-5|TRBJ1-1
TGTGCCAGCAGTTACTCAGGGGGCGCGGGAACTGAAGCTTTCTTT
CASSYSGGAGTEAFF